The clone carrying this T cell receptor beta chain showed up just once. Its antigen is unknown. The data were obtained in a study of vaccination effects on CD4 cells after COVID-19. Whole-study context: Either the BNT162b2 or mRNA-1273 vaccine was given to participants in two doses.

Sequenced by immunoSEQ multiplex PCR; TCRdb stores in-frame clones only, minus some. This sample has 45,000 or so clones; approximately 80% occur once, and the top ten carry 10% to 15%. Subsequent to roughly 10 days of culture, CD4+ T cells were isolated. V lost 10 bases and J lost 14, with 15 bases in between. Per germline, CDR1 SNHLY and CDR2 FYNNEI. The CDR3 has 11 residues. This clonotype was sampled from a human donor who had a prior SARS-CoV-2 infection. The sequencing used CD4+ T cells from PBMCs cultured without peptide, collected before COVID-19 vaccination. The chain joins TRBV2 to TRBJ1-6; D gene ambiguous. The CDR3 spells CAISAPSSLHF. In DNA, the CDR3 is TGTGCCATCTCAGCCCCGTCCTCCCTCCACTTT.